This T cell receptor beta chain is from a study of T cells in Graves' hyperthyroidism and ophthalmopathy. Overall study: Upon initial diagnosis and before any treatment, peripheral blood was collected.

TCR beta CDR3 regions were amplified from RNA. TCR CDR3 underwent first-round RT-PCR with the HTBI primer set. TCRdb passed the multiplex PCR reads through MiXCR, listing each CDR3 protein once. The table has roughly 600,000 distinct CDR3 sequences, about 14% seen once. The CDR3 has 16 residues. Unmatched junction bases numbered 14, after V lost 6 bases and J lost 7 bases. From germline, CDR1 is SGHRS and CDR2 YFSETQ. There are many counts of this clonotype. It was uncontrolled infection, other autoimmune disease, pregnancy or lactation that excluded patients. Diagnoses were made from clinical symptoms, serum measures (thyroxine and TRAb), thyroid ultrasound and orbital computed tomography.

The sequencing input was blood. The source of this sequence is a woman between 50 and 59 years old with Graves' ophthalmopathy. V usage is TRBV5-1 and J usage is TRBJ2-1; 9 nucleotides line up with TRBD2. Written as DNA, the CDR3 is TGCGCCAGCAACCAACTATTTAGCGGGAGCGGTAATGAGCAGTTCTTC. Amino acid sequence: CASNQLFSGSGNEQFF. Together with reference TRBV5-1 and TRBJ2-1, the CDR3 gives the full variable domain: KAGVTQTPRYLIKTRGQQVTLSCSPISGHRSVSWYQQTPGQGLQFLFEYFSETQRNKGNFPGRFSGRQFSNSRSEMNVSTLELGDSALYLCASNQLFSGSGNEQFFGPGTRLTVL.